The 31 T cell receptor beta chains below come from one sample, sequenced in a study of blood T cell repertoires in COVID-19. Assay used: immunoSEQ multiplex PCR; TCRdb lists only in-frame clones, some missing. Of 60,000 or so clones listed, 82% are singletons. The sequencing input was peripheral blood. Every receptor here comes from a human donor in a cohort sampled during active COVID-19.

This chain joins TRBV19 and TRBJ2-1, with a weak D call TRBD2 (5 bases). The length of the CDR3 is 14 residues. V was trimmed by 7 bases and J by 10 bases, leaving 20 bases between them. CDR1 LNHDA and CDR2 SQIVND come from the germline V gene (reference sequence). CDR3 amino acids: CASKPTTTIIEQFF. The DNA of the CDR3 is TGTGCCAGTAAGCCGACTACGACTATCATAGAGCAGTTCTTC. The variable domain in full, with the rest retrieved from reference TRBV19 and TRBJ2-1, is DGGITQSPKYLFRKEGQNVTLSCEQNLNHDAMYWYRQDPGQGLRLIYYSQIVNDFQKGDIAEGYSVSREKKESFPLTVTSAQKNPTAFYLCASKPTTTIIEQFFGPGTRLTVL.

The chain couples TRBV7-9 to TRBJ1-2, with 7 nucleotides matching TRBD1. Germline values: CDR1 SEHNR, CDR2 FQNEAQ (reference sequence). V was clipped by 5 bases and J by 8 bases; unmatched bases: 14. The CDR3 is 15 amino acids. CDR3 nucleotides: TGTGCCAGCAGCCCTACAGGGGTTGGTTATCAGGGCTACACCTTC. It encodes CASSPTGVGYQGYTF.

V and J are TRBV18 and TRBJ2-3; 8 bases align to TRBD2. CDR3 size: 16 residues. CDR1 is KGHSH and CDR2 is LQKENI in the germline V gene. J was trimmed by 2 bases and V by 0 bases; bases with no gene match: 4. Written as DNA, the CDR3 is TGTGCCAGCTCACCACCGGGGACTAGAGACACAGATACGCAGTATTTT. This encodes CASSPPGTRDTDTQYF.

This chain uses TRBV6-5 with TRBJ2-3; 8 bases match TRBD2. CDR1 is MNHEY and CDR2 is SVGAGI in the germline V gene. The V and J ends lost 10 bases and 3 bases, in that order; junction bases with no gene match: 9. The CDR3 loop spans 14 amino acids. CDR3: CANRRGGKTDTQYF. The CDR3 DNA follows: TGTGCCAACAGACGGGGGGGCAAAACAGATACGCAGTATTTT.

The gene calls are TRBV10-3 and TRBJ1-2; tentatively, D is TRBD1 (5 bases). Trimming shortened V by 3 bases and J by 4 bases, and 21 bases separated the two germline ends. Per the germline V gene, CDR1 is ENHRY and CDR2 is SYGVKD. The CDR3 length is 17 residues. This chain's CDR3 is CAISESSWRGGSYGYTF. The DNA of the CDR3 is TGTGCCATCAGTGAATCTTCGTGGCGGGGGGGAAGCTATGGCTACACCTTC.

This clone was found a few times. One end of the junction varies from germline; a read error may be responsible. This CDR3 reads CASGGQGGVGDTIYF. The CDR3 DNA follows: TGTGCCAGCGGCGGACAGGGTGGGGTTGGAGACACCATATATTTT. J is TRBJ1-3 and V is TRBV9, with 8 bases fitting TRBD1. The CDR3 covers 15 residues. CDR1 is SGDLS and CDR2 is YYNGEE in the germline V gene.

The chain links TRBV28 to TRBJ2-3; D might be TRBD1 (6 bases). Germline lookup yields CDR1 MDHEN and CDR2 SYDVKM. V lost 6 bases and J lost 0, with 13 bases in between. CDR3 size: 15 residues. CDR3: CASSRGGQSTDTQYF. The CDR3 DNA follows: TGTGCCAGCAGCAGGGGTGGACAGAGCACAGATACGCAGTATTTT.

CDR3 in DNA: TGTGCCAGCAGCTTGGGGATCCCGGGCACTGAAGCTTTCTTT. It encodes CASSLGIPGTEAFF. The J gene is TRBJ1-1, the V gene TRBV5-5; no firm D call. Germline values: CDR1 SGHKS, CDR2 YYEKEE (reference sequence). Trimming removed 0 bases from V and 4 bases from J, with 10 bases in between. CDR3 length equals 14 residues.

CDR3 bases: TGTGCCACCAGCAACCCGGGACAGAGATCCTACAATGAGCAGTTCTTC. This sequence encodes CATSNPGQRSYNEQFF. This chain connects TRBV15 to TRBJ2-1; 7 bases fit TRBD1. The CDR3 spans 16 residues. Germline V gene lookup returns CDR1 LNHNV and CDR2 YYDKDF (reference sequence). With V trimmed by 4 bases and J by 1 base, 7 bases remained unmatched.

The chain carries TRBV19 and TRBJ2-5; D perhaps matches TRBD1 (5 bases). V was trimmed by 2 bases and J by 2 bases, leaving 9 bases between them. Germline V gene sequence: CDR1 LNHDA, CDR2 SQIVND (reference sequence). The CDR3 consists of 14 residues. This chain's CDR3 is CASSIQGAQETQYF. The CDR3 DNA reads TGTGCCAGTAGTATACAAGGGGCACAAGAGACCCAGTACTTC.

CDR3 DNA: TGTGCCAGCAGTGTCACTTATAGCAATCAGCCCCAGCATTTT. It translates to CASSVTYSNQPQHF. The J gene is TRBJ1-5, the V gene TRBV2, with D uncertain. V was trimmed by 4 bases and J by 0 bases, leaving 7 bases between them. The length of the CDR3 is 14 residues. Germline V CDR1 and CDR2: SNHLY, FYNNEI.

The genes are TRBV27 and TRBJ1-4; a weak D match, TRBD1 (5 bases). CDR3 length equals 16 residues. From germline, CDR1 is MNHEY and CDR2 SMNVEV (reference sequence). Trimming took 4 bases from V and 4 from J, leaving 16 bases between them. The CDR3 DNA reads TGTGCCAGCAGTTCTCAGGTCCCAAGGGGTAATGAAAAACTGTTTTTT. Protein product: CASSSQVPRGNEKLFF.

This clone was detected a few times. V and J are TRBV6-4 and TRBJ2-2; perhaps TRBD1 as D (6 bases). V was clipped by 4 bases and J by 7 bases, with 13 bases between them. The length of the CDR3 is 14 residues. Germline-derived CDR1 and CDR2 are MRHNA and SNTAGT. In DNA form, the CDR3 reads TGTGCCAGCAGTGTCAAGGGGGAAGGCGGGGAGCTGTTTTTT. This translates into CASSVKGEGGELFF.

This clone was recorded only once. V gene TRBV27 combines with J gene TRBJ2-3, with a possible D match to TRBD2 (6 bases). This CDR3 is built from 14 residues. The germline CDR1 and CDR2 sequences are MNHEY and SMNVEV (reference sequence). Trimming stripped 5 bases from V and 2 bases from J, with 11 bases between. CDR3 residues: CASSRAGTTDTQYF. The CDR3 DNA reads TGTGCCAGCAGTAGAGCGGGTACCACAGATACGCAGTATTTT.

The chain recombines TRBV5-3 with TRBJ2-7; 7 bases map to TRBD1. TRBV5-3 is labeled an ORF, and its function is uncertain. Trimming removed 4 bases from V and 6 bases from J; junction bases left unmatched: 10. The CDR3 contains 14 residues. The CDR3 spells CARSPRDSRLEQYV. The DNA of the CDR3 is TGTGCCAGAAGCCCCCGGGACAGTCGTCTCGAGCAGTACGTC.

To note about this clone: The sample has other DNA sequences that encode this CDR3 too. V usage is TRBV29-1 and J usage is TRBJ1-2, with a tentative D call TRBD1 (6 bases). V lost 7 bases and J 4 bases, leaving 19 bases between the germline ends. CDR1 is SQVTM and CDR2 is ANQGSEA in the germline V gene. The CDR3 runs to 14 residues. This CDR3 reads CSGGGSRDLYGYTF. CDR3 nucleotide sequence: TGCAGCGGTGGGGGCAGCCGCGATCTCTATGGCTACACCTTC.

The chain joins TRBV13 to TRBJ1-1, with TRBD1 as a possible D gene (5 bases). The CDR3 consists of 15 residues. V was pared by 5 bases and J by 1 base, with 14 bases between. The V gene's germline CDR1 is PRHDT and CDR2 FYEKMQ (reference sequence). This CDR3 reads CASSQGGAANTEAFF. The CDR3 region has the DNA TGTGCCAGCAGCCAGGGCGGGGCGGCGAACACTGAAGCTTTCTTT.

This clone was seen a handful of times. The genes are TRBV6-5 and TRBJ1-1; D gene uncertain. With 2 bases removed from V and 0 bases from J, the gap between germline ends came to 7 bases. The CDR3 contains 14 residues. CDR1 and CDR2 from the germline V gene are MNHEY and SVGAGI. In DNA form, the CDR3 reads TGTGCCAGCAGTTACGGTAGCCTGAACACTGAAGCTTTCTTT. Its protein product is CASSYGSLNTEAFF.

The CDR3 DNA sequence: TGTGCCAGCAGCACCGAGACTAGGCGGCAAGAGACCCAGTACTTC. It translates to CASSTETRRQETQYF. This rearrangement joins TRBV5-4 to TRBJ2-5; D might be TRBD2 (6 bases). The CDR3 contains 15 residues. Trimming cost V 4 bases and J 2 bases, with 15 bases left between them. CDR1 SGHNT and CDR2 YYREEE come from the germline V gene (reference sequence). Drawing the rest from reference TRBV5-4 and TRBJ2-5, the complete variable domain is ETGVTQSPTHLIKTRGQQVTLRCSSQSGHNTVSWYQQALGQGPQFIFQYYREEENGRGNFPPRFSGLQFPNYSSELNVNALELDDSALYLCASSTETRRQETQYFGPGTRLLVL.

The chain combines TRBV7-6 with TRBJ2-3; possibly TRBD2 for D (5 bases). V was trimmed by 1 base and J by 4 bases, leaving 18 bases between them. From germline, CDR1 is SGHVS and CDR2 FNYEAQ. This CDR3 is built from 17 residues. CDR3 DNA sequence: TGTGCCAGCAGCTTAGTTTTTATGGGGAGCTTTCCAGATACGCAGTATTTT. Its translation is CASSLVFMGSFPDTQYF.

This clone showed up just once. V gene TRBV21-1 combines with J gene TRBJ1-1; the D segment call TRBD1 is taken from the table without a DNA check. TRBV21-1 is labeled a pseudogene. This CDR3 has 13 amino acids. The CDR3 region has the DNA TGTGCCAGCACAAAACAGGGGGTGCCTGAAGCTTTCTTT. This encodes CASTKQGVPEAFF.

This sequence joins TRBV10-3 and TRBJ2-5; 13 positions match TRBD2. V gave up 2 bases and J gave up 1 base; unmatched junction bases: 4. CDR1 is ENHRY and CDR2 is SYGVKD in the germline V gene. The length of the CDR3 is 17 residues. CDR3 DNA sequence: TGTGCCATCAGTGAGGAAGGACTAGCGGGGGCCCAAGAGACCCAGTACTTC. It codes for CAISEEGLAGAQETQYF.

This chain joins TRBV3-1 (or the pseudogene TRBV3-2) and TRBJ2-7; D is unresolved. Trimming shortened V by 1 base and J by 0 bases, and 7 bases separated the two germline ends. The CDR3 totals 14 residues. The germline CDR1 and CDR2 sequences are LGHDT and YNNKEL (reference sequence). CDR3 DNA: TGTGCCAGCAGCCAAGGCTTCGGCTCCTACGAGCAGTACTTC. This sequence encodes CASSQGFGSYEQYF.

The V call is TRBV6-5, the J call TRBJ1-1; 8 nucleotides align to TRBD1. Germline trimming cut 10 bases from V and 6 bases from J; bases unmatched to any gene: 13. CDR1 is MNHEY and CDR2 is SVGAGI in the germline V gene. The CDR3 contains 14 residues. In DNA form, the CDR3 reads TGTGCCACCGAAGAGCAGGGGGCTCTGTCTGAAGCTTTCTTT. It codes for CATEEQGALSEAFF.

The V call is TRBV5-1, the J call TRBJ1-6, with 8 bases identical to TRBD1. CDR1 is SGHRS, CDR2 YFSETQ, per germline. V shed 5 bases and J 10 bases; nucleotides not matched to a gene: 11. The CDR3 contains 15 residues. This chain's CDR3 is CASRPGTGLRSPLHF. The DNA for the CDR3 is TGCGCCAGCAGACCCGGGACAGGTCTCCGATCACCCCTCCACTTT.

The rearrangement links TRBV20-1 to TRBJ1-2, with D possibly TRBD1 on 5 matching bases. The CDR3 is 16 amino acids. Trimming pared 3 bases from V and 7 bases from J, leaving 24 bases between. In germline, CDR1 is DFQATT, CDR2 SNEGSKA (reference sequence). The CDR3: CSASEPTLGRASGYTF. In nucleotides, the CDR3 is TGCAGTGCTAGTGAACCAACGCTAGGCAGGGCGTCTGGCTACACCTTC.

This clone was recorded a few times. V and J are TRBV6-4 and TRBJ1-5; possible D gene TRBD1, 6 bases. This CDR3 is built from 18 residues. Trimming cost V 7 bases and J 0 bases, with 22 bases left between them. CDR1 is MRHNA and CDR2 is SNTAGT in the germline V gene. The CDR3 nucleotides read TGTGCCAGCACCCCCCCGGACAGAGGGATAAATAGCAATCAGCCCCAGCATTTT. Protein sequence: CASTPPDRGINSNQPQHF.

The genes are TRBV5-1 and TRBJ2-5; 7 bases fit TRBD1. Germline loops: CDR1 SGHRS, CDR2 YFSETQ. Losses at the gene ends were 4 bases for V and 7 bases for J; bases not matched to a gene: 10. The CDR3 is 14 amino acids. The CDR3 DNA is TGCGCCAGCAGCCCCGGACAGGCTCCTGTGACCCAGTACTTC. It encodes CASSPGQAPVTQYF.

The chain uses TRBV5-1 and TRBJ1-2, with 7 bases fitting TRBD1. The CDR3 consists of 13 residues. Trimming at V came to 8 bases and at J to 7 bases, leaving 11 bases not matched to a gene. Germline V gives CDR1 SGHRS, CDR2 YFSETQ. CDR3 bases: TGCGCCAGAGGGGGCACGGGGGCGGGTGGCTACACCTTC. Protein: CARGGTGAGGYTF.

This chain uses TRBV4-2 with TRBJ2-7, with TRBD2 identical over 7 bases. Trimming took 4 bases from V and 4 from J; bases not matched to a gene: 4. CDR1 LGHNA and CDR2 YNFKEQ come from the germline V gene. This CDR3 is 13 amino acids long. CDR3 sequence: CASSRGGNYEQYF. In nucleotides, the CDR3 is TGTGCCAGCAGCCGGGGGGGGAATTACGAGCAGTACTTC.

The V gene is TRBV3-1 (or the pseudogene TRBV3-2), the J gene TRBJ2-3; 11 positions agree with TRBD2. Unmatched junction bases numbered 7, after V lost 4 bases and J lost 4 bases. This CDR3 has 16 amino acids. Germline V lookup: CDR1 LGHDT, CDR2 YNNKEL (reference sequence). The chain's CDR3 is CASSPVTSGGPDTQYF. CDR3 nucleotides: TGTGCCAGCAGCCCAGTAACTAGCGGGGGCCCAGATACGCAGTATTTT.